This TCR beta chain comes out of a study of T-cell memory formation after mild COVID-19. Study-wide points: Nothing showed for sure that second-wave clones peaking on day 37 were SARS-CoV-2 specific. Contracting clones localized mainly to CM and EM when CD4+ and mainly to EMRA when CD8+. CD4/CD8 balance characterized clones contracting day 15 to 85, and CD4+ skew characterized later expanders.

This CDR3 spans 16 amino acids. Trimming cost V 5 bases and J 3 bases; bases outside gene matches: 11. Germline CDR1 SGHNT, CDR2 YENEEA. On this clonotype itself: Its target is unknown.

Constant-segment primers were used for 5'RACE, and the resulting TCR alpha and TCR beta cDNA libraries carried sample barcodes and UMIs. A single record per CDR3 protein comes from TCRdb applying MiXCR to the 5' RACE reads. The table lists 450,000 or so distinct CDR3 sequences, roughly 20% of them singletons. The origin of this receptor is an adult woman who had mild COVID-19 (a few samples of this study predate the infection). Cell type and time point are not known. J is TRBJ1-1 and V is TRBV11-3, with TRBD1 matching 8 bases. Sequencing was performed on PBMCs or a T cell subset sorted from them (not recorded which). This CDR3 reads CASSPGQGADDTEAFF. For the CDR3, the DNA is TGTGCCAGCAGCCCGGGGCAGGGGGCGGATGACACTGAAGCTTTCTTT.